Reported below is one T cell receptor beta chain. This sample was included in a study of blood T cell repertoires in COVID-19. Across the study: Material from acute and convalescent COVID-19 was sourced from the United States, Italy and Spain. T cells, B-cell-depleted T cells, or PBMCs supplied cDNA or gDNA.

Authors' analysis steps: For nucleated cells, counts were estimated from reference gene primer amplification. Libraries were prepared by immunoSEQ multiplex PCR; TCRdb keeps only in-frame clonotypes and omits some of them. V, J and clone size are taken as reported in that table, and D and trimming were inferred from the DNA itself. The sample gives roughly 330,000 clones, approximately 90% of which show up once; 9.9% is in the top ten. Between the trimmed V and J ends, which lost 5 bases and 1 base, there was a span of 8 bases. CDR3 length equals 14 residues. The germline V gene has CDR1 KGHSH and CDR2 LQKENI. Seattle-derived patients entered the study during active infection and were followed longitudinally.

The sequence was obtained from a man aged 25-45 years with COVID-19, enrolled during active disease. The sample consisted of peripheral blood. V and J are TRBV18 and TRBJ2-2; D unresolved. The CDR3 nucleotides read TGTGCCAGCTCAGTGGGCCAGAACACCGGGGAGCTGTTTTTT. Protein: CASSVGQNTGELFF.